The entry below gives a single TCR beta chain sequence along with its context. Its antigen is still unknown. MiXCR was run by TCRdb on the reads, yielding one entry per CDR3 protein. The data show approximately 990,000 distinct CDR3 sequences, roughly 30% seen once. The CDR3 covers 13 residues. CDR1 is SEHNR, CDR2 FQNEAQ, per germline (reference sequence). The V gene lost 5 bases and the J gene lost 5 bases, with 12 bases spanning the gap. The record originates from a study of T cell repertoires in cytomegalovirus infection. This TCR was sampled from a human donor in good health (CMV status not recorded). Some clones in this sample may be carry-over from other donors' samples. This specimen consisted of cultured CD8+ T cells from PBMCs, obtained from culture after CMV antigen stimulation. This chain uses TRBV7-9 with TRBJ2-5; D remains unclear. The CDR3 coding sequence is TGTGCCAGCAGCCCCCCTAAATTCGAGACCCAGTACTTC. Translated: CASSPPKFETQYF.